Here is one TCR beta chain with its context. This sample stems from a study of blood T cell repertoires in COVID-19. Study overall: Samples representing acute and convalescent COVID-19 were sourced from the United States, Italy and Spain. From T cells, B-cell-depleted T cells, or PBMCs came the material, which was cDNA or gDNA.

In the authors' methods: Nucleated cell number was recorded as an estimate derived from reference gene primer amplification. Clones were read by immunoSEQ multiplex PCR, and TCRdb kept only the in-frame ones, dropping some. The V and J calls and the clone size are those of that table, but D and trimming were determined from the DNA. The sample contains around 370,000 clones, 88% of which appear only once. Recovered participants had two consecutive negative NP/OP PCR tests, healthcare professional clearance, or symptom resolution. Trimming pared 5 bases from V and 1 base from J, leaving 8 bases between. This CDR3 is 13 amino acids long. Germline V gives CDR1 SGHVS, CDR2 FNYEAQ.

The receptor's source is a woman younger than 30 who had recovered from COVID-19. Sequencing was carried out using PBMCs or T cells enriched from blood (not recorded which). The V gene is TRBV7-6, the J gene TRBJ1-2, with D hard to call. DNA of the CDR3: TGTGCCAGCAGCGCCCAGGTTAACTATGGCTACACCTTC. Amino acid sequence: CASSAQVNYGYTF.